Listed below are T cell receptor beta chains from one sample, sequenced in a study of Graves' ophthalmopathy and Graves' hyperthyroidism. TCRdb called the multiplex PCR reads again in MiXCR, with one record for every CDR3 protein. The profile covers 450,000 to 600,000 distinct CDR3 sequences, with about two fifths appearing a single time and about 4.6% taken by the ten largest. Sequencing was performed on peripheral blood or thyroid tissue (not recorded which). Receptors originate from an adult man with Graves' hyperthyroidism. Both conserved end residues are part of each CDR3. The order of the fields is D gene, V gene, clone size, J gene, CDR3 protein, CDR3 DNA. The D gene is left open where the match is weak. The size field is filled for only some rows; it gives once, few, many or a size class.

TRBD1	TRBV5-1	many	TRBJ1-1	CASRIDRGTEAFF	TGCGCCAGCCGAATTGACAGGGGCACTGAAGCTTTCTTT
-	TRBV12-3/TRBV12-4	many	TRBJ2-2	CASSLVPGELFF	TGTGCCAGCTCATTGGTTCCCGGGGAGCTGTTTTTT
TRBD1	TRBV18	few	TRBJ1-3	CASSPPGTVAGNTIYF	TGTGCCAGCTCACCACCCGGGACAGTGGCTGGAAACACCATATATTTT
-	TRBV11-2	many	TRBJ1-6	CASSFEEAPLHF	TGTGCCAGCAGCTTCGAGGAGGCACCCCTCCACTTT
TRBD1	TRBV12-3/TRBV12-4	many	TRBJ1-2	CASKGDRSKVYGYTF	TGTGCCAGCAAAGGGGACAGAAGCAAGGTCTATGGCTACACCTTC
TRBD1	TRBV16	few	TRBJ1-5	CASSHPQRTGWNSNQPQHF	TGTGCCAGCAGCCACCCGCAGAGGACAGGGTGGAACAGCAATCAGCCCCAGCATTTT
TRBD1	TRBV5-1	many	TRBJ1-4	CASSLRDSLRGEKLFF	TGCGCCAGCAGCTTGAGGGACAGCCTAAGGGGTGAAAAACTGTTTTTT
-	TRBV5-1	-	TRBJ1-3	CASSLQADEERNTIYF	TGCGCCAGCAGCTTACAAGCGGACGAAGAGCGAAACACCATATATTTT
TRBD1	TRBV7-3	-	TRBJ2-7	CASQAQGTGIYEQYF	TGTGCCAGCCAGGCGCAGGGGACAGGGATCTACGAGCAGTACTTC
-	TRBV6-6	-	TRBJ2-2	CASTPMRGMNTGELFF	TGTGCCAGCACCCCCATGAGGGGGATGAACACCGGGGAGCTGTTTTTT
TRBD1	TRBV5-6	few	TRBJ2-7	CASRPGTGDHEQYF	TGTGCCAGCAGACCCGGGACAGGGGACCACGAGCAGTACTTC
TRBD1	TRBV29-1	-	TRBJ1-2	CSRTTGLDGYTF	TGCAGCAGAACGACAGGGTTAGATGGCTACACCTTC